This is a list of T cell receptor beta chains from one sample in a study of identical twins. TCRdb fed the 5' RACE reads into MiXCR, producing one record per CDR3 protein. Of about 810,000 distinct CDR3 sequences in the sample, around 12% were seen once. Separately, the same data were catalogued under a study of yellow fever vaccine responses in identical twins.

Sequenced material: PBMCs. The receptors derive from a young woman in good health. Each CDR3 is given with its conserved first and last residue. The D gene is left open where the match is weak. Not all rows give a size; the values are once, few, many and, for expanded clones, a class.

j_gene: TRBJ1-6; abundance: -; v_gene: TRBV20-1; d_gene: -; CDR3nt: TGCAGTGCTAGGATTAGGGAGGATTCACCCCTCCACTTT; CDR3aa: CSARIREDSPLHF
j_gene: TRBJ2-5; abundance: few; v_gene: TRBV20-1; d_gene: -; CDR3nt: TGCAGTGGGTCCTACCAAGAGACCCAGTACTTC; CDR3aa: CSGSYQETQYF
j_gene: TRBJ2-5; abundance: -; v_gene: TRBV25-1; d_gene: -; CDR3nt: TGTGCCAGCAGTGAGCTAGGGAAAGAGACCCAGTACTTC; CDR3aa: CASSELGKETQYF
j_gene: TRBJ1-2; abundance: -; v_gene: TRBV27; d_gene: -; CDR3nt: TGTGCCAGCAGTTTGTCCAGGGGCTCCTTTGGAGGCTACACCTTC; CDR3aa: CASSLSRGSFGGYTF
j_gene: TRBJ2-1; abundance: few; v_gene: TRBV5-6; d_gene: -; CDR3nt: TGTGCCAGCAGCTTGGGGGCCGTCCGGGGGAGCTCCTACAATGAGCAGTTCTTC; CDR3aa: CASSLGAVRGSSYNEQFF
j_gene: TRBJ2-2; abundance: -; v_gene: TRBV7-8; d_gene: -; CDR3nt: TGTGCCAGCAGCTTAGGTGCGGGATTCAACACCGGGGAGCTGTTTTTT; CDR3aa: CASSLGAGFNTGELFF
j_gene: TRBJ2-2; abundance: -; v_gene: TRBV12-3/TRBV12-4; d_gene: -; CDR3nt: TGTGCCAGCAGTTTAGGGGGTGCCCCCTCCGGGGAGCTGTTTTTT; CDR3aa: CASSLGGAPSGELFF
j_gene: TRBJ2-1; abundance: few; v_gene: TRBV19; d_gene: -; CDR3nt: TGTGCCAGTAGTATAGATGGGAGCGGTGGGTTGTTCTTC; CDR3aa: CASSIDGSGGLFF
j_gene: TRBJ1-4; abundance: few; v_gene: TRBV28; d_gene: -; CDR3nt: TGTGCCAGCAGTTATGGCCTAGGGGCCAGACCTAATGAAAAACTGTTTTTT; CDR3aa: CASSYGLGARPNEKLFF
j_gene: TRBJ2-5; abundance: -; v_gene: TRBV12-3/TRBV12-4; d_gene: TRBD2; CDR3nt: TGTGCCAGCAGTTTGGGACTAGCGGGGATTGGGAGAAAACAAGAGACCCAGTACTTC; CDR3aa: CASSLGLAGIGRKQETQYF
j_gene: TRBJ2-7; abundance: -; v_gene: TRBV5-1; d_gene: TRBD1; CDR3nt: TGCGCCAGCAGCCGGCAGGGACAGGGGACCTACGAGCAGTACTTC; CDR3aa: CASSRQGQGTYEQYF
j_gene: TRBJ2-3; abundance: -; v_gene: TRBV28; d_gene: TRBD2; CDR3nt: TGTGCCAGCAGTTTTGTTCGGGCGGGAGTACGGACAGATACGCAGTATTTT; CDR3aa: CASSFVRAGVRTDTQYF
j_gene: TRBJ2-2; abundance: -; v_gene: TRBV29-1; d_gene: TRBD2; CDR3nt: TGCAGCGTTGAAACAAGCGGGGGGCCAAACACCGGGGAGCTGTTTTTT; CDR3aa: CSVETSGGPNTGELFF
j_gene: TRBJ2-1; abundance: few; v_gene: TRBV5-1; d_gene: -; CDR3nt: TGCGCCAGCAGCTTAGGAGACATACACAATGAGCAGTTCTTC; CDR3aa: CASSLGDIHNEQFF
j_gene: TRBJ1-1; abundance: -; v_gene: TRBV20-1; d_gene: -; CDR3nt: TGCAGTGCTAGCGGGCCCTCCAACACTGAAGCTTTCTTT; CDR3aa: CSASGPSNTEAFF
j_gene: TRBJ1-6; abundance: many; v_gene: TRBV5-1; d_gene: -; CDR3nt: TGCGCCAGCAGGCAACTGGATACCTCCTATAATTCACCCCTCCACTTT; CDR3aa: CASRQLDTSYNSPLHF
j_gene: TRBJ1-3; abundance: many; v_gene: TRBV28; d_gene: -; CDR3nt: TGTGCCAGCAGTAACGGCCAGGTATTTGGGGACTCTGGAAACACCATATATTTT; CDR3aa: CASSNGQVFGDSGNTIYF
j_gene: TRBJ2-2; abundance: -; v_gene: TRBV6-5; d_gene: -; CDR3nt: TGTGCCAGCAGTCACGAGGCGGCAAACACCGGGGAGCTGTTTTTT; CDR3aa: CASSHEAANTGELFF
j_gene: TRBJ1-4; abundance: -; v_gene: TRBV20-1; d_gene: -; CDR3nt: TGCAGTGGAGTGGTGGCCGGTAACGAAAAACTGTTTTTT; CDR3aa: CSGVVAGNEKLFF
j_gene: TRBJ2-1; abundance: few; v_gene: TRBV11-2; d_gene: -; CDR3nt: TGTGCCAGCAGCGTTTCCGCTGGGCAGTTCTTC; CDR3aa: CASSVSAGQFF
j_gene: TRBJ1-4; abundance: -; v_gene: TRBV6-4; d_gene: -; CDR3nt: TGTGCCAGCAGAGGGGGGGCAGGAGAAAAACTGTTTTTT; CDR3aa: CASRGGAGEKLFF
j_gene: TRBJ2-1; abundance: many; v_gene: TRBV7-2; d_gene: TRBD1; CDR3nt: TGTGCCAGCAGCTTACCTAACCGGGACAGGGGGCCGGCAAATTACAATGAGCAGTTCTTC; CDR3aa: CASSLPNRDRGPANYNEQFF
j_gene: TRBJ1-2; abundance: few; v_gene: TRBV3-1; d_gene: -; CDR3nt: TGTGCCAGCAGCCAGGGAACAGGTGGGGATGGCTACACCTTC; CDR3aa: CASSQGTGGDGYTF
j_gene: TRBJ1-4; abundance: many; v_gene: TRBV7-9; d_gene: -; CDR3nt: TGTGCCAGCAGCTTAGTCGGAGGGATGGAGGAAAAACTGTTTTTT; CDR3aa: CASSLVGGMEEKLFF
j_gene: TRBJ2-1; abundance: few; v_gene: TRBV28; d_gene: -; CDR3nt: TGTGCCAGCAGAAGACAGGTTAATGAGCAGTTCTTC; CDR3aa: CASRRQVNEQFF
j_gene: TRBJ2-7; abundance: many; v_gene: TRBV12-3/TRBV12-4; d_gene: -; CDR3nt: TGTGCCAGCAGTTCCGCGGTTCAGCAGTACTTC; CDR3aa: CASSSAVQQYF
j_gene: TRBJ2-7; abundance: -; v_gene: TRBV29-1; d_gene: TRBD1; CDR3nt: TGCAGCGTTGGTAAGACAGGGAGAACCCACGAGCAGTACTTC; CDR3aa: CSVGKTGRTHEQYF
j_gene: TRBJ2-1; abundance: many; v_gene: TRBV2; d_gene: TRBD2; CDR3nt: TGTGCCAGCAGGACTAGCGGGTCCTACAATGAGCAGTTCTTC; CDR3aa: CASRTSGSYNEQFF